These T cell receptor beta chains were read from a single sample in a study of OX40 agonist ivuxolimab in advanced cancers. Method: immunoSEQ multiplex PCR; TCRdb's copy keeps in-frame clones and lacks some. The sample carries roughly 75,000 clones, roughly 91% recorded once. Material: CD4+ or CD8+ T cells sorted from blood, obtained in a trial of the OX40 agonist ivuxolimab. These receptor sequences come from an adult with an advanced solid tumor such as melanoma, head and neck, liver or kidney cancer. Both conserved end residues are part of each CDR3. A D gene is named only where the DNA matches it firmly.

16	TRBD1	TRBV6-6	TRBJ2-7	CASSYSRGTGVGEQYF
14	TRBD2	TRBV9	TRBJ2-1	CASSIGGRMDEQFF
17	NA	TRBV7-9	TRBJ2-1	CASSLGGGVLPLGEQFF
10	NA	TRBV10-3	TRBJ2-1	CANSTSWEFF
14	NA	TRBV15	TRBJ2-5	CATSRGIGEGTQYF
17	NA	TRBV10-3	TRBJ1-4	CAISESGQGHGQEKLFF
14	TRBD1	TRBV10-3	TRBJ1-4	CAAGQGPTNEKLFF
10	NA	TRBV28	TRBJ1-3	CASAENTIYF
11	NA	TRBV20-1	TRBJ1-2	CSARVVYGYTF
17	NA	TRBV7-3	TRBJ2-2	CASRKWAADPNTGELFF
16	TRBD1	TRBV11-2	TRBJ2-3	CASSTGQGRNTDTQYF
15	TRBD2	TRBV5-1	TRBJ2-7	CASSLVGLNMGEQYF
14	NA	TRBV9	TRBJ2-4	CASSVGVEGNIQYF
14	NA	TRBV5-6	TRBJ2-3	CASSRVQGSDTQYF
13	NA	TRBV19	TRBJ1-5	CASSIKVDQPQHF
15	TRBD1	TRBV6-1	TRBJ1-4	CASSVTTGGLEKLFF
13	NA	TRBV5-5	TRBJ1-2	CASSFWDFYGYTF
14	NA	TRBV6-1	TRBJ1-1	CASSEPWTNRETFF
14	NA	TRBV6-1	TRBJ2-2	CATTYRAGDGELFF
19	TRBD1	TRBV27	TRBJ1-5	CASSSPGTGAWRGNQPQHF
18	NA	TRBV5-1	TRBJ2-1	CASSLEGSRRLPYNEQFF
14	NA	TRBV9	TRBJ2-7	CASNRDGSSYEQYF
15	NA	TRBV14	TRBJ2-2	CASSHRWGRTGELFF
16	TRBD1	TRBV5-1	TRBJ1-1	CASSVQPGTVNTEAFF
13	TRBD2	TRBV11-3	TRBJ2-3	CASSSRRGNTQYF
12	TRBD1	TRBV29-1	TRBJ2-5	CSVWTGQETQYF
13	TRBD1	TRBV19	TRBJ1-5	CAIKGAGNQPQHF
14	NA	TRBV4-1	TRBJ1-6	CASSQVGAISPLHF
15	NA	TRBV19	TRBJ2-2	CASKVEGVNTGELFF
13	NA	TRBV6-6	TRBJ2-5	CASSYLYQETQYF
15	TRBD1	TRBV7-2	TRBJ1-1	CASSYRTGGWTEAFF
14	TRBD2	TRBV5-1	TRBJ2-7	CASSFSGGSYEQYF
17	TRBD2	TRBV4-3	TRBJ2-2	CASSHKVAGANTGELFF
14	NA	TRBV6-6	TRBJ2-2	CASSEDSGVGELFF
16	TRBD1	TRBV19	TRBJ1-6	CASNPYLGQGKSPLHF
15	NA	TRBV11-2	TRBJ2-1	CASSLRLGRINEQFF
15	TRBD1	TRBV9	TRBJ2-2	CASSKDRGNTGELFF
17	NA	TRBV5-6	TRBJ2-5	CASSPYFGRDYQETQYF
17	TRBD2	TRBV11-2	TRBJ2-1	CASSSPLSGRGYNEQFF
15	NA	TRBV7-3	TRBJ2-7	CARKPVGRGLREQYF
13	NA	TRBV30	TRBJ1-6	CAYSDSLGSPLHF
15	NA	TRBV2	TRBJ1-4	CASSELVGRNEKLFF
14	TRBD1	TRBV28	TRBJ1-5	CASSPTGGYQPQHF
15	NA	TRBV7-2	TRBJ1-5	CASSLTDGGNQPQHF
16	NA	TRBV28	TRBJ2-1	CASSSGGGVIYNEQFF
12	NA	TRBV28	TRBJ2-7	CASIRTPNEQYF
14	NA	TRBV18	TRBJ1-5	CASSPAGSMEPQHF
15	TRBD2	TRBV11-1	TRBJ2-1	CASSLASGGPPRQFF
16	NA	TRBV5-4	TRBJ1-5	CASSLGAPGGGQPQHF
15	NA	TRBV7-2	TRBJ2-1	CASSLEGTWVNEQFF
14	TRBD2	TRBV7-9	TRBJ2-2	CASRGLAPTGELFF
13	NA	TRBV7-3	TRBJ2-2	CASSLARGGELFF
14	TRBD1	TRBV5-5	TRBJ2-7	CASSFGQGTYEQYF
14	NA	TRBV28	TRBJ1-4	CASSFMGNGEKLFF
12	NA	TRBV11-1	TRBJ2-7	CASSLGTYEQYF
15	TRBD1	TRBV30	TRBJ1-6	CAWIGLGQGSSPLHF
17	TRBD2	TRBV2	TRBJ2-5	CASRGPGRGRDQETQYF
17	TRBD2	TRBV27	TRBJ2-7	CASSLYSLTSGVNEQYF
15	TRBD1	TRBV5-5	TRBJ2-7	CASSLLGQGSYEQYF